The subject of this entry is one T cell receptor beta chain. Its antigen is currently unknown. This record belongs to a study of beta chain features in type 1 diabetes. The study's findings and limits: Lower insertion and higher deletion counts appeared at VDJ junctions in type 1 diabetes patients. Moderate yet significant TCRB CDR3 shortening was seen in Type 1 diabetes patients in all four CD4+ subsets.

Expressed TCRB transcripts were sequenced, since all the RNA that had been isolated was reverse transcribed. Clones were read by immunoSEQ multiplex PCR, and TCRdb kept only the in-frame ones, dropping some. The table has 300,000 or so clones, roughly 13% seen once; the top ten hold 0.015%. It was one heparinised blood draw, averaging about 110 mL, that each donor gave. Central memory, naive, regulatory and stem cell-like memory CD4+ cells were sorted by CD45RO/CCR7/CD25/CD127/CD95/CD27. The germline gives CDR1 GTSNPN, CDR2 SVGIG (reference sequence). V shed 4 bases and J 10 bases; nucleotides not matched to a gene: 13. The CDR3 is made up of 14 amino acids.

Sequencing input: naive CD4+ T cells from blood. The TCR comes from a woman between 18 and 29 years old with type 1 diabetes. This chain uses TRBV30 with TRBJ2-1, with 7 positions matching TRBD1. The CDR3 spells CAWKVPDRVDEQFF. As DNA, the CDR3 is TGTGCCTGGAAGGTCCCCGACAGGGTAGACGAGCAGTTCTTC.